Shown below are 9 T cell receptor beta chains from a single sample sequenced in a study of naive and memory T cell subsets. For blood and skin samples, reverse transcription used TCR alpha and beta constant primers. MiXCR, run by TCRdb on the 5' RACE reads, gives a single entry per CDR3 protein. The sample lists 20,000 to 25,000 distinct CDR3 sequences; 3.5% to 5% were seen once. Whole blood, roughly 2.4 ml, came from adult healthy volunteers. The source of these receptors is a male donor in good health.

There are many counts of this clonotype. The chain is built from TRBV10-3 and TRBJ1-1, with 7 bases lining up with TRBD1. V shed 11 bases, J shed 0 bases, and the junction held 15 bases outside the gene matches. Per germline, CDR1 ENHRY and CDR2 SYGVKD. The CDR3 loop spans 16 amino acids. The CDR3 loop is CASRLIPGQMNTEAFF. CDR3 DNA sequence: TGTGCCTCGCGCCTAATTCCGGGACAGATGAACACTGAAGCTTTCTTT.

This clonotype was seen at least ten times. The CDR3 spells CASSPGTSGRDETQYF. The CDR3 DNA reads as TGCGCCAGCAGCCCGGGGACTAGCGGGAGAGACGAGACCCAGTACTTC. The chain employs TRBV5-1 and TRBJ2-5; 14 bases map to TRBD2. J lost 5 bases, V lost 4 bases, and 7 bases had no gene match. Germline V CDR1 and CDR2: SGHRS, YFSETQ. CDR3 length: 16 amino acids.

This clonotype was recorded at least ten times. V and J are TRBV15 and TRBJ2-1, with unresolved D. Germline CDR1 reads LNHNV; CDR2 reads YYDKDF (reference sequence). The CDR3 totals 15 residues. The V and J ends lost 1 base and 0 bases respectively, with 7 bases between them. The CDR3 sequence is CATSRGISSYNEQFF. CDR3 nucleotide sequence: TGTGCCACCAGCAGAGGGATAAGCTCCTACAATGAGCAGTTCTTC. The full variable domain, completed using reference TRBV15 and TRBJ2-1, is DAMVIQNPRYQVTQFGKPVTLSCSQTLNHNVMYWYQQKSSQAPKLLFHYYDKDFNNEADTPDNFQSRRPNTSFCFLDIRSPGLGDTAMYLCATSRGISSYNEQFFGPGTRLTVL.

The sample holds many counts of this clonotype. The gene calls are TRBV11-2 and TRBJ1-4; no definite D call. Germline assignment: CDR1 SGHAT and CDR2 FQNNGV. Trimming cost V 3 bases and J 8 bases, with 13 bases left between them. This CDR3 is built from 14 residues. The CDR3 here is CASSFVLLGEKLFF. In DNA, the CDR3 is TGTGCCAGCAGCTTTGTTCTTCTGGGGGAAAAACTGTTTTTT.

This clonotype qualifies as medium-sized. CDR3 DNA: TGTGCCAGCAGTGGACAGGGGGCTGGGGCCAACGTCCTGACTTTC. It yields the protein CASSGQGAGANVLTF. This rearrangement joins TRBV6-4 to TRBJ2-6, with 9 bases aligning to TRBD1. The germline CDR1 and CDR2 sequences are MRHNA and SNTAGT. V lost 4 bases to trimming and J lost 2 bases; unmatched junction nucleotides: 0. This CDR3 spans 15 amino acids.

This clonotype was recorded many times. The chain recombines TRBV20-1 with TRBJ2-5; D could derive from TRBD1 or TRBD2 (6 bases each). This CDR3 has 13 residues. CDR1 is DFQATT, CDR2 SNEGSKA, per germline (reference sequence). Between the trimmed V and J ends, which lost 7 bases and 5 bases, there was a span of 17 bases. The CDR3 DNA is TGCAGTGGTCGGGGGCCCTCGCAGGAGACCCAGTACTTC. It translates to CSGRGPSQETQYF.

This clonotype was found many times. The CDR3 DNA sequence: TGCAGCGTTGAAGTTTTGGGGGGATCGTGCTACGAGCAGTACTTC. Translating gives CSVEVLGGSCYEQYF. The V call is TRBV29-1, the J call TRBJ2-7; a weak D match, TRBD2 (6 bases). V dropped 1 base and J dropped 3 bases, with 16 bases sitting between them. The CDR3 runs 15 residues. CDR1 SQVTM and CDR2 ANQGSEA come from the germline V gene.

This clonotype was counted ten times or more. The chain links TRBV24-1 to TRBJ2-5; D may match TRBD1 or TRBD2 (6 bases each). The CDR3 has 17 amino acids. Germline loops: CDR1 KGHDR, CDR2 SFDVKD. V was pared by 2 bases and J by 7 bases, with 22 bases between. The CDR3 sequence: CATSDSGAGEVDGTQYF. CDR3 in DNA: TGTGCCACCAGTGATTCCGGGGCAGGGGAGGTTGACGGGACCCAGTACTTC.

This CDR3 reads CASSLSGGSDEKLFF. CDR3 sequence (DNA): TGTGCCAGCAGCTTATCGGGGGGCTCGGATGAAAAACTGTTTTTT. The rearrangement uses TRBV7-9 and TRBJ1-4; perhaps TRBD1 as D (6 bases). The CDR3 has 15 residues. CDR1 SEHNR and CDR2 FQNEAQ come from the germline V gene (reference sequence). V gave up 2 bases and J gave up 6 bases, with 13 bases separating them.